Described below is a single T cell receptor beta chain sequence and its context. The record originates from a study of shared clonotypes between healthy human individuals. Donors had no recently reported acute infections or vaccinations and were HIV-negative. Every contributor of samples was a Caucasian grown-up residing in Nashville, Tennessee. J lost 7 bases, V lost 4 bases, and 9 bases had no gene match. This CDR3 has 15 residues. Germline CDR1 is MNHNS and CDR2 is SASEGT. Repertoires were generated with immunoSEQ multiplex PCR, while TCRdb's copy carries only in-frame clones and drops some. The profile shows about 490,000 clones, 76% of them singletons.

The clonotype was recovered from a middle-aged woman in good health. Some clones in this sample may be carry-over from other donors' samples. Sequenced sample: PBMCs. The rearrangement uses TRBV6-1 and TRBJ1-1, with 10 bases aligning to TRBD1. The CDR3, as DNA: TGTGCCAGCAGTGCGGGGACAGGGGCCCTGTTTGAAGCTTTCTTT. Protein product: CASSAGTGALFEAFF.